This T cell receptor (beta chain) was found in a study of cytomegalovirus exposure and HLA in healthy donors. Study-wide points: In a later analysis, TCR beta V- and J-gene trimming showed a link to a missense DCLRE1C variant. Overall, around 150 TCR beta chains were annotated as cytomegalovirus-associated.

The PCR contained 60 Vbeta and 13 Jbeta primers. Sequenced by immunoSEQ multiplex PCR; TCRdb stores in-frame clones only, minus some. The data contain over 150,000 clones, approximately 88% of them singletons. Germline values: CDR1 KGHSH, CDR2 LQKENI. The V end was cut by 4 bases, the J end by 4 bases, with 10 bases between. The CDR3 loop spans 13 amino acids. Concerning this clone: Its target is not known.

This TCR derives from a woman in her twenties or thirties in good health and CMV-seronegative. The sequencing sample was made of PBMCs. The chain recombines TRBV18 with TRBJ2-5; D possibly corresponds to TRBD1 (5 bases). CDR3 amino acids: CASSRQNGETQYF. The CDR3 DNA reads TGTGCCAGCTCACGACAGAATGGAGAGACCCAGTACTTC.